The rows below give T cell receptor beta chains drawn from one sample of a study of blood T cell repertoires in COVID-19. Profiled with immunoSEQ multiplex PCR; TCRdb holds only in-frame clones, not every one. The repertoire includes 110,000 or so clones, 75% to 90% of them detected once, and roughly 8% sits in the top ten. The sample consisted of peripheral blood. These TCRs come from a woman between 35 and 50 years old with acute or convalescent COVID-19. CDR3s include the opening cysteine and the closing phenylalanine or tryptophan. The D gene is left open where the match is weak. Size is omitted from some rows. Given values are once, few, many or a class for expanded clones.

j_gene | v_gene | d_gene | abundance | CDR3nt | CDR3aa
TRBJ1-2 | TRBV7-9 | NA | NA | TGTGCCAGCAGCTTAGTTTCCCAGGGACTGAACTATGGCTACACCTTC | CASSLVSQGLNYGYTF
TRBJ1-2 | TRBV19 | TRBD1 | NA | TGTGCCAGCAGAAGATCCGGGACAGCGGAAGTATATGGCTACACCTTC | CASRRSGTAEVYGYTF
TRBJ2-2 | TRBV10-3 | NA | NA | TGTGCCATCAGTCGGGACTTTAACACCGGGGAGCTGTTTTTT | CAISRDFNTGELFF
TRBJ2-7 | TRBV6-5 | TRBD1 | NA | TGTGCCAGCAGGATCCCGGGACAGAATACCGAGCAGTACTTC | CASRIPGQNTEQYF
TRBJ1-2 | TRBV5-4 | NA | NA | TGTGCCAGCAGTCCCCAGACAGGCGACTATGGCTACACCTTC | CASSPQTGDYGYTF
TRBJ1-2 | TRBV11-2 | NA | NA | TGTGCCAGCAGCTTAGAGGGGACATACCTAACCTTC | CASSLEGTYLTF
TRBJ2-7 | TRBV6-6 | TRBD2 | NA | TGTGCCAGCAGTTACTCGAGTGGGGGAGGGGTTTACGAGCAGTACTTC | CASSYSSGGGVYEQYF
TRBJ1-1 | TRBV12-3/TRBV12-4 | TRBD1 | few | TGTGCCACAATGGGACAGGAGAACACTGAAGCTTTCTTT | CATMGQENTEAFF
TRBJ1-1 | TRBV19 | NA | NA | TGTGCCACCGAGCGGCGGGGAGGGGAAACTGAAGCTTTCTTT | CATERRGGETEAFF
TRBJ1-1 | TRBV2 | TRBD1 | once | TGTGCCAGCAGGATCTCACAGGGGACCCCCGGTCGGGACACTGAAGCTTTCTTT | CASRISQGTPGRDTEAFF
TRBJ1-1 | TRBV30 | NA | NA | TGTGCCTGGAGTGTTGGTAGCGTTTTGGAAGCTTTCTTT | CAWSVGSVLEAFF
TRBJ1-4 | TRBV29-1 | NA | NA | TGCAGCGTCTATAATGAAAAACTGTTTTTT | CSVYNEKLFF
TRBJ1-1 | TRBV7-3 | NA | NA | TGTGCCAGCAGCTTGGGGACTAACACTGAAGCTTTCTTT | CASSLGTNTEAFF
TRBJ2-1 | TRBV19 | TRBD1 | NA | TGTGCCAGTAGCCGGGACAGGGTCCATGAGCAGTTCTTC | CASSRDRVHEQFF
TRBJ1-1 | TRBV12-3/TRBV12-4 | NA | NA | TGTGCCAGCAGTTTTACTGCGAACACTGAAGCTTTCTTT | CASSFTANTEAFF
TRBJ1-2 | TRBV3-1/TRBV3-2 | NA | NA | TGTGCCAGCAGCCGTGAGGGAGTCGAGGGCTACACCTTC | CASSREGVEGYTF
TRBJ1-2 | TRBV27 | TRBD1 | once | TGTGCCAGCAGTTTCGGGTCAGGGGGCAACTATGGCTACACCTTC | CASSFGSGGNYGYTF
TRBJ1-1 | TRBV9 | NA | NA | TGTGCCAGCAGCGTAGAGGGACATAAGGAAGCTTTCTTT | CASSVEGHKEAFF
TRBJ1-1 | TRBV2 | NA | NA | TGTGCCAGCACGCGGAGGGGACCGAACACTGAAGCTTTCTTT | CASTRRGPNTEAFF
TRBJ2-7 | TRBV18 | NA | NA | TGTGCCAGCTCACCTGCGGGGAGCGAGCAGTACTTC | CASSPAGSEQYF
TRBJ1-2 | TRBV7-2 | NA | NA | TGTGCCAGCAGCTTAGGCACGGGAGGCTACACCTTC | CASSLGTGGYTF
TRBJ2-1 | TRBV27 | TRBD2 | NA | TGTGCCAGCAGTTTAGGAGCGGGGGAGCAGTTCTTC | CASSLGAGEQFF
TRBJ1-2 | TRBV5-6 | TRBD1 | few | TGTGCCAGCAGCTCCCTTGGGGGACAGGGGGCCGGAAACTATGGCTACACCTTC | CASSSLGGQGAGNYGYTF
TRBJ1-2 | TRBV6-5 | TRBD1 | NA | TGTGCCAGCACCAGACAGGGACTTGGCTACACCTTC | CASTRQGLGYTF
TRBJ1-4 | TRBV7-2 | NA | NA | TGTGCCAGCAGTCCCTCAGGGGCGGCTAATGAAAAACTGTTTTTT | CASSPSGAANEKLFF
TRBJ2-7 | TRBV9 | NA | NA | TGTGCCAGCAGCGTATTTCTGGGGGCAAGGGTGAACGAGCAGTACTTC | CASSVFLGARVNEQYF
TRBJ1-6 | TRBV7-8 | NA | many | TGTGCCAGCAGCTTAGAGGGGGCCTATAATTCACCCCTCCACTTT | CASSLEGAYNSPLHF
TRBJ1-3 | TRBV30 | NA | NA | TGTGCCTGGAACAGGGCCTCTGGAAACACCATATATTTT | CAWNRASGNTIYF
TRBJ1-3 | TRBV3-1/TRBV3-2 | TRBD1 | NA | TGTGCCAGCAGCCCCCGGACAGGGCATTTTCCTGGAAACACCATATATTTT | CASSPRTGHFPGNTIYF
TRBJ1-2 | TRBV7-9 | TRBD1 | NA | TGTGCCAGCAGCCTGACCCGGAGGACAGGGGATGGCTACACCTTC | CASSLTRRTGDGYTF
TRBJ1-2 | TRBV29-1 | NA | few | TGCAGCGTTGAATCCGGACGGGGAAGCTACACCTTC | CSVESGRGSYTF
TRBJ2-3 | TRBV6-5 | TRBD1 | once | TGTGCCAGCAGTTACAACAGGGGGTTTGAGACGCAGTATTTT | CASSYNRGFETQYF
TRBJ2-3 | TRBV10-1 | NA | NA | TGCGCCAGCAGTGAGTCGGGGGCCTTTGATACGCAGTATTTT | CASSESGAFDTQYF
TRBJ2-3 | TRBV7-9 | TRBD2 | NA | TGTGCCAGCAGCTTAATAGCTGTGCGGGAGAGCACAGATACGCAGTATTTT | CASSLIAVRESTDTQYF
TRBJ2-5 | TRBV7-2 | NA | NA | TGTGCCAGCAGCTTCTCAGGGCGAGAGACCCAGTACTTC | CASSFSGRETQYF
TRBJ1-4 | TRBV29-1 | TRBD1 | NA | TGCAGCGTCCTGACAGGGCGGGAAAAACTGTTTTTT | CSVLTGREKLFF
TRBJ2-5 | TRBV27 | TRBD1 | NA | TGTGCCAGCAGACGCAGGGGGCGAGAGACCCAGTACTTC | CASRRRGRETQYF
TRBJ2-2 | TRBV7-9 | TRBD1 | NA | TGTGCCAGCAGCGTCCGGGACAGGGACACCGGGGAGCTGTTTTTT | CASSVRDRDTGELFF
TRBJ1-2 | TRBV6-2/TRBV6-3 | NA | NA | TGTGACAGCAGTTATCGGTCGGATAGCGTTGGCTACACCTTC | CDSSYRSDSVGYTF
TRBJ2-7 | TRBV9 | NA | NA | TGTGCCAGCAGTGTAGGGGGGGACTCTTTTGAGCAGTACTTC | CASSVGGDSFEQYF
TRBJ1-1 | TRBV30 | NA | NA | TGTGCCTGGCGGGCGGGGGTGACCATAGAGACTGAAGCTTTCTTT | CAWRAGVTIETEAFF
TRBJ1-5 | TRBV27 | NA | NA | TGTGCCAGCAGCCGAGCCGAAGGGGCCGACAATCAGCCCCAGCATTTT | CASSRAEGADNQPQHF
TRBJ2-3 | TRBV11-2 | NA | NA | TGTGCCAGCAGCCCCAGTACAGATACGCAGTATTTT | CASSPSTDTQYF
TRBJ1-6 | TRBV7-2 | NA | NA | TGTGCCAGCAGCTTAGACTTCTATAATTCACCCCTCCACTTT | CASSLDFYNSPLHF
TRBJ2-7 | TRBV4-1 | TRBD2 | NA | TGCGCCAGCAGCCAAGACACTACTACCTCTAGCGGACCGTCCTACGAGCAGTACTTC | CASSQDTTTSSGPSYEQYF
TRBJ2-5 | TRBV10-3 | TRBD2 | NA | TGTGCCATCAGTAGCGGGGAATTTCAAGAGACCCAGTACTTC | CAISSGEFQETQYF
TRBJ1-6 | TRBV2 | TRBD1 | few | TGTGCCAGCAGTGACCGGACAGGGGCGGTCTCACCCCTCCACTTT | CASSDRTGAVSPLHF
TRBJ2-1 | TRBV2 | NA | NA | TGTGCCAGCAGGCGGGACTCCAAGGGTGAGCAGTTCTTC | CASRRDSKGEQFF